The following is a TCR beta chain sequence with its context. At one of its ends the junction is not consistent with the germline gene, which may arise from a read error. These data come from a study of OX40 agonist ivuxolimab in advanced cancers. The germline gives CDR1 MNHEY, CDR2 SVGAGI. The CDR3 runs 14 residues. Profiled with immunoSEQ multiplex PCR; TCRdb holds only in-frame clones, not every one. The top ten clones hold 25% of a sample with tens of thousands of clones, more than 70% of them seen once. The chain has TRBV6-5 and TRBJ1-4, with 7 bases fitting TRBD1. The material was CD4+ or CD8+ T cells sorted from blood, obtained in a trial of the OX40 agonist ivuxolimab. This clonotype was obtained from an adult with an advanced solid tumor such as melanoma, head and neck, liver or kidney cancer. CDR3 sequence reads: CASSHSTGNEKLFF. CDR3 sequence (DNA): TGTGCCAGCAGTCACTCGACAGGGAATGAAAAACTGTTTTTT.